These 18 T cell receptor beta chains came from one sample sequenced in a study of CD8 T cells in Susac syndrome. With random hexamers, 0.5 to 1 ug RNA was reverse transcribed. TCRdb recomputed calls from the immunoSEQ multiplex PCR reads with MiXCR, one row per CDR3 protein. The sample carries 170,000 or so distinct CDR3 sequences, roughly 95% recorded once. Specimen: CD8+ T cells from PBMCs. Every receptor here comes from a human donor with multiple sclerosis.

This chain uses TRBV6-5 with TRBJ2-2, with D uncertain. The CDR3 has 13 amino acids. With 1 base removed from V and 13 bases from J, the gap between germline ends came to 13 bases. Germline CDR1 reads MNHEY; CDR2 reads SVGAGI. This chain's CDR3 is CASSYYKGQLLFF. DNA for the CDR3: TGTGCCAGCAGTTACTACAAGGGCCAGCTGCTGTTTTTT.

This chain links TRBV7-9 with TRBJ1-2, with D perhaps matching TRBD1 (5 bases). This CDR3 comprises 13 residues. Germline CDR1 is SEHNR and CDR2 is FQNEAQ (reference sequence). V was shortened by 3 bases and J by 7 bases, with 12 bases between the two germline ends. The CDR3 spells CASSFGASAGYTF. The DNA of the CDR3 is TGTGCCAGCAGCTTCGGGGCCTCGGCTGGCTACACCTTC.

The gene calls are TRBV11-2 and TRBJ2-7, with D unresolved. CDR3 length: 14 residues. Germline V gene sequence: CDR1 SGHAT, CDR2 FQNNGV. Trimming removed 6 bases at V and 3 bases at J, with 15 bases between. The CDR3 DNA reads TGTGCCAGCAGACACCGATCAGAGCGCTACGAGCAGTACTTC. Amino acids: CASRHRSERYEQYF.

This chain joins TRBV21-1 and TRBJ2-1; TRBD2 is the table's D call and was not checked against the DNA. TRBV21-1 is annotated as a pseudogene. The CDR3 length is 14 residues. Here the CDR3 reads CASREVGGYNEQFF. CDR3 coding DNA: TGTGCCAGCCGGGAGGTAGGGGGCTACAATGAGCAGTTCTTC.

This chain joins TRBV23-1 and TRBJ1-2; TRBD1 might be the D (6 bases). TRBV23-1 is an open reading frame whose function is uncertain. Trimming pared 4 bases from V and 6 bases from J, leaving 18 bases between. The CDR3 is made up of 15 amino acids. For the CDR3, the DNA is TGCGCCAGCAGTCTCCCAACATCGGGGGGCCATGGCTACACCTTC. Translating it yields CASSLPTSGGHGYTF.

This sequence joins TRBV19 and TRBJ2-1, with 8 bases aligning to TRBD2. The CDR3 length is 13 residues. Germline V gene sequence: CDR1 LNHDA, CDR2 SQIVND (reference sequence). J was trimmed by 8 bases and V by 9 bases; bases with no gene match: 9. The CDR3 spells CASSGRFGDEQFF. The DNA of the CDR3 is TGTGCCAGCAGCGGGAGATTTGGGGATGAGCAGTTCTTC.

This CDR3 is CASSLGPLARIYNEQFF. CDR3 coding DNA: TGTGCCAGCAGCTTGGGACCGCTAGCGAGGATATACAATGAGCAGTTCTTC. The chain links TRBV5-6 to TRBJ2-1; D is perhaps TRBD2 (6 bases). Trimming removed 0 bases at V and 4 bases at J, with 17 bases between. The CDR3 spans 17 residues. The germline V gene encodes CDR1 SGHDT and CDR2 YYEEEE.

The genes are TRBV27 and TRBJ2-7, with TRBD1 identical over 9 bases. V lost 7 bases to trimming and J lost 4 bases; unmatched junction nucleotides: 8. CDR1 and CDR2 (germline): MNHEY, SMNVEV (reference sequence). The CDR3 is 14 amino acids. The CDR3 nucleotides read TGTGCCAGCAAACAGGGGGCAGTTTGGTACGAGCAGTACTTC. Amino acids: CASKQGAVWYEQYF.

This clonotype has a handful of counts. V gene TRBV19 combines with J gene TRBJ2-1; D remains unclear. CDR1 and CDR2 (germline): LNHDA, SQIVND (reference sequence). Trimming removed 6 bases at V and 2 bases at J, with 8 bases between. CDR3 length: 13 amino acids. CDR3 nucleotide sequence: TGTGCCAGTAGCTTAGGTACCTACAATGAGCAGTTCTTC. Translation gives CASSLGTYNEQFF.

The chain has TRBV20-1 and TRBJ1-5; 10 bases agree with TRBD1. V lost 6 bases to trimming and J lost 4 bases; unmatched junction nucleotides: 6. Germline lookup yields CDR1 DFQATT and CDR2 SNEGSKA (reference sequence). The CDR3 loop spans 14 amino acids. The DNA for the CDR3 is TGCAGTGCCAAGGACAGGGGGGTAAATCAGCCCCAGCATTTT. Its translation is CSAKDRGVNQPQHF.

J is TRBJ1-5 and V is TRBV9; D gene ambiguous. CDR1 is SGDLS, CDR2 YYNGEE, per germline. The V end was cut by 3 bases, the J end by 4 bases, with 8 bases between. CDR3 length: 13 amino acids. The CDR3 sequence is CASSEDVNQPQHF. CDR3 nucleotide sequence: TGTGCCAGCAGCGAAGACGTAAATCAGCCCCAGCATTTT. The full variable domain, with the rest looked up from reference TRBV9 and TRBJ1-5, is DSGVTQTPKHLITATGQRVTLRCSPRSGDLSVYWYQQSLDQGLQFLIQYYNGEERAKGNILERFSAQQFPDLHSELNLSSLELGDSALYFCASSEDVNQPQHFGDGTRLSIL.

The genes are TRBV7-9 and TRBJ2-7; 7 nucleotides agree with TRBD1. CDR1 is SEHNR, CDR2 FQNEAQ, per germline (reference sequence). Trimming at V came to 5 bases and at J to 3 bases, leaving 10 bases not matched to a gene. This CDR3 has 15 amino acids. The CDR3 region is CASSPTRDRIYEQYF. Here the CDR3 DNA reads TGTGCCAGCAGCCCGACGAGGGACAGAATCTACGAGCAGTACTTC.

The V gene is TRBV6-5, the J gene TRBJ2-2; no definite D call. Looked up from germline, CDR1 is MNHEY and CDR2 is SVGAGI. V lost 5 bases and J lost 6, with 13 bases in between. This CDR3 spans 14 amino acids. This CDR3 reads CASSVARAAGELFF. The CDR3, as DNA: TGTGCCAGCAGTGTAGCTAGGGCGGCCGGGGAGCTGTTTTTT.

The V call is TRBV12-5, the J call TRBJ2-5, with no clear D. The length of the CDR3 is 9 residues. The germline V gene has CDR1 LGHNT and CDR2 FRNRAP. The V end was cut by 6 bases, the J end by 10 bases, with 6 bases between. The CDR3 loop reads CASGSNQYF. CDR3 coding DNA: TGTGCTAGTGGAAGTAACCAGTACTTC.

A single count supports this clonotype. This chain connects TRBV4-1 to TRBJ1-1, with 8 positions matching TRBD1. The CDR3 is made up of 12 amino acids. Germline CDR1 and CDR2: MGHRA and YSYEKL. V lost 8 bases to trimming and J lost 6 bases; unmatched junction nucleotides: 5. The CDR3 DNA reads TGCGCCAGCCGGACAGGGAGCGCTGAAGCTTTCTTT. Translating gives CASRTGSAEAFF.

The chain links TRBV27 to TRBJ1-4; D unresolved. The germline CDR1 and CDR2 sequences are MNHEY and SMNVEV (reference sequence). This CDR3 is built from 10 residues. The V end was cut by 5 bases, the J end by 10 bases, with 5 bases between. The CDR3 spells CASSGRKLFF. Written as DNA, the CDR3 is TGTGCCAGCAGTGGGAGAAAACTGTTTTTT.

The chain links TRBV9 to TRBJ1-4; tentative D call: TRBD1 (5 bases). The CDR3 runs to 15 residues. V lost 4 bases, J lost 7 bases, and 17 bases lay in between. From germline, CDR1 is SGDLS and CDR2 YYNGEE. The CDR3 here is CASSPDMAESEKLFF. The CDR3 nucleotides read TGTGCCAGCAGCCCGGACATGGCCGAAAGTGAAAAACTGTTTTTT.

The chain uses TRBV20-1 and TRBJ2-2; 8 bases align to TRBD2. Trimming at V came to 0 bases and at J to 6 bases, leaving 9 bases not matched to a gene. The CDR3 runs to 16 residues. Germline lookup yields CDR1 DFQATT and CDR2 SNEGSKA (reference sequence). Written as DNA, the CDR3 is TGCAGTGCTAGAGATCCAGCGGGAGTGGTAGCCGGGGAGCTGTTTTTT. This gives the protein CSARDPAGVVAGELFF.